This T cell receptor (beta chain) was identified in a study of T cells after yellow fever vaccination. Across the study: Fractions containing few cells were prepared with SMART-Seq v4 Ultra Low Input.

This clonotype was seen many times. For TCR, cDNA came from 5'RACE template switching, which added a universal primer site and UMIs. One entry per CDR3 protein, called by TCRdb with MiXCR from the 5' RACE reads. The table lists over 250,000 distinct CDR3 sequences, about 5.2% of them singletons, with less than 3.5% in the top ten. This CDR3 contains 17 residues. Trimming stripped 4 bases from V and 1 base from J, with 16 bases between. Germline assignment: CDR1 LGHNA and CDR2 YSLEER. The clonotype comes from a man between 18 and 29 years old who received the YFV17D yellow fever vaccine. The chain recombines TRBV4-3 with TRBJ2-2; D unresolved. The sample consisted of CD4+ T cells sorted from PBMCs, taken on the day of the yellow fever booster vaccination. CDR3 nucleotides: TGCGCCAGCAGCCGAACGACCCCTGTCCTGAACACCGGGGAGCTGTTTTTT. Translated: CASSRTTPVLNTGELFF.